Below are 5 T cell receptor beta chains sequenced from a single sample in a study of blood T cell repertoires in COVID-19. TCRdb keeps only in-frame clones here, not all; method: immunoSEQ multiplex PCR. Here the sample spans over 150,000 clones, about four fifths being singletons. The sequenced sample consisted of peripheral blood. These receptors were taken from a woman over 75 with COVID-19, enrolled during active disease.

The CDR3 reads CASSMTGLALEQYF. DNA for the CDR3: TGTGCCAGCAGTATGACGGGACTAGCGCTCGAGCAGTACTTC. This chain connects TRBV6-6 to TRBJ2-7; the match to TRBD2 covers 10 bases. Trimming took 5 bases from V and 6 from J; bases not matched to a gene: 7. CDR1 is MNHNY and CDR2 is SVGAGI in the germline V gene (reference sequence). The CDR3 contains 14 residues.

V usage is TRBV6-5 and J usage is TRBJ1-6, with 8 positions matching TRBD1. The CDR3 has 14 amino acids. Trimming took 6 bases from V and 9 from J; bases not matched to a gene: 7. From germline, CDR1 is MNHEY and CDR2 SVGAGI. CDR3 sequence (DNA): TGTGCCAGCAGATCAATAACAGGGGGTTCACCCCTCCACTTT. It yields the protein CASRSITGGSPLHF.

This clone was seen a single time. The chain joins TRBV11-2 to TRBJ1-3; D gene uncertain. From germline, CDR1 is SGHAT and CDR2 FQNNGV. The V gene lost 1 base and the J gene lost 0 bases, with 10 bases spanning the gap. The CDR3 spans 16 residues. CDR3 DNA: TGTGCCAGCAGCTTAGGAGGGCCAGTCTCTGGAAACACCATATATTTT. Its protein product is CASSLGGPVSGNTIYF.

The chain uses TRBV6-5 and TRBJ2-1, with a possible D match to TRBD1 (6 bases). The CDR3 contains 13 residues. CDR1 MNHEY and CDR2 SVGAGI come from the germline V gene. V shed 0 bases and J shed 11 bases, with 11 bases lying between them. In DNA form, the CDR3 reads TGTGCCAGCAGTTACTCGAGGGGGAATCAGCAGTTCTTC. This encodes CASSYSRGNQQFF.

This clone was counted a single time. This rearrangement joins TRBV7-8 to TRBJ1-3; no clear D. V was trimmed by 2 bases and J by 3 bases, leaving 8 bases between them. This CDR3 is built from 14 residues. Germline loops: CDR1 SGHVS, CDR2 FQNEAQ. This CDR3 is CASSLTHLGNTIYF. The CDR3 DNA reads TGTGCCAGCAGCTTAACTCACCTTGGAAACACCATATATTTT.